One sample yielded the 24 T cell receptor beta chains listed below, sequenced in a study of blood T cell repertoires in COVID-19. Clones were sequenced by immunoSEQ multiplex PCR, and TCRdb holds only the in-frame ones, with some missing. In the table there are approximately 280,000 clones, about 86% of which are singletons. Sequences were obtained from peripheral blood. Receptors originate from a woman aged 30 to 39 who had recovered from COVID-19.

Concerning this clone: The same CDR3 also results from other DNA sequences found in this sample. This chain links TRBV5-1 with TRBJ2-2, with unresolved D. V lost 0 bases, J lost 1 base, and 7 bases lay in between. The CDR3 contains 15 residues. The germline V gene encodes CDR1 SGHRS and CDR2 YFSETQ. CDR3 sequence: CASSLGALNTGELFF. The CDR3 DNA follows: TGCGCCAGCAGCTTGGGCGCGTTGAACACCGGGGAGCTGTTTTTT.

The CDR3 DNA follows: TGTGCCTGGAGTCGGGATACGCAGTATTTT. This encodes CAWSRDTQYF. The rearrangement joins TRBV30 to TRBJ2-3; D gene ambiguous. This CDR3 has 10 residues. Looked up from germline, CDR1 is GTSNPN and CDR2 is SVGIG (reference sequence). The germline V and J ends were trimmed by 2 bases and 6 bases, with 3 bases remaining between them.

This chain uses TRBV9 with TRBJ2-1; the D gene is possibly TRBD2 (5 bases). The V gene lost 2 bases and the J gene lost 6 bases, with 12 bases spanning the gap. Germline CDR1 reads SGDLS; CDR2 reads YYNGEE. This CDR3 contains 14 residues. This chain's CDR3 is CASSVWGEPNEQFF. The CDR3 bases are TGTGCCAGCAGCGTCTGGGGAGAACCCAATGAGCAGTTCTTC.

The V call is TRBV5-4, the J call TRBJ1-1; TRBD1 matches 8 bases. J gave up 3 bases and V 9 bases, and 7 bases lay outside the gene matches. The germline CDR1 and CDR2 sequences are SGHNT and YYREEE (reference sequence). The CDR3 runs to 13 residues. The CDR3 reads CATQQGGDTEAFF. For the CDR3, the DNA is TGTGCCACACAACAGGGGGGTGACACTGAAGCTTTCTTT.

The genes are TRBV7-9 and TRBJ1-1; 7 positions agree with TRBD1. There are 14 residues in the CDR3. The germline V gene has CDR1 SEHNR and CDR2 FQNEAQ (reference sequence). Trimming removed 4 bases from V and 4 bases from J; junction bases left unmatched: 6. DNA of the CDR3: TGTGCCAGCAGCTCGAACGGACAGGCCACTGAAGCTTTCTTT. As protein: CASSSNGQATEAFF.

This clone was detected only once. The V call is TRBV6-5, the J call TRBJ2-7; 7 bases align to TRBD2. Germline lookup yields CDR1 MNHEY and CDR2 SVGAGI. With 8 bases clipped from V and 0 bases from J, the junction kept 10 bases outside the gene matches. The CDR3 sequence is 15 residues long. The CDR3 bases are TGTGCCAGCGCCCGGGAGGCCGCGGCCTCCTACGAGCAGTACTTC. It specifies CASAREAAASYEQYF.

V usage is TRBV5-4 and J usage is TRBJ2-3; no clear D gene. In germline, CDR1 is SGHNT, CDR2 YYREEE (reference sequence). Trimming cost V 1 base and J 6 bases, with 3 bases left between them. The CDR3 is 11 amino acids. Here the CDR3 DNA reads TGTGCCAGCAGCTTGCTCGATACGCAGTATTTT. Its protein product is CASSLLDTQYF.

The chain recombines TRBV19 with TRBJ2-2, with D hard to call. Germline V gene data show CDR1 as LNHDA and CDR2 as SQIVND (reference sequence). V dropped 0 bases and J dropped 5 bases, with 7 bases sitting between them. This CDR3 is built from 14 residues. The CDR3 nucleotides are TGTGCCAGTAGTATAGAACAGATAACCGGGGAGCTGTTTTTT. This codes for CASSIEQITGELFF. Together with reference TRBV19 and TRBJ2-2, the CDR3 gives the full variable domain: DGGITQSPKYLFRKEGQNVTLSCEQNLNHDAMYWYRQDPGQGLRLIYYSQIVNDFQKGDIAEGYSVSREKKESFPLTVTSAQKNPTAFYLCASSIEQITGELFFGEGSRLTVL.

V is TRBV28 and J is TRBJ2-3, with TRBD2 identical over 10 bases. CDR1 is MDHEN, CDR2 SYDVKM, per germline. The ends lost 5 bases at V and 6 bases at J; junction bases unmatched: 11. This CDR3 contains 16 residues. The CDR3 nucleotides read TGTGCCAGCAGTAATGGGGCTAGCGGGAGAGGGGATACGCAGTATTTT. This sequence encodes CASSNGASGRGDTQYF.

The chain combines TRBV10-1 with TRBJ2-2; the D is unclear. Germline values: CDR1 WNHNN, CDR2 SYGVQD (reference sequence). The CDR3 loop spans 12 amino acids. Trimming left V 8 bases short and J 6 bases short, with 10 bases between. The CDR3 loop is CASQSLAGELFF. CDR3 DNA: TGCGCCAGCCAGTCCCTCGCCGGGGAGCTGTTTTTT.

This clone has only a few counts. The genes are TRBV5-1 and TRBJ2-7, with D possibly TRBD2 on 5 matching bases. The germline V and J ends were trimmed by 2 bases and 2 bases, with 8 bases remaining between them. This CDR3 is 13 amino acids long. Germline V lookup: CDR1 SGHRS, CDR2 YFSETQ. The CDR3, as DNA: TGCGCCAGCAGCTTCGAACTAGCCTACGAGCAGTACTTC. Encoded protein: CASSFELAYEQYF.

The chain uses TRBV6-6 and TRBJ2-3; 7 positions match TRBD2. Per the germline V gene, CDR1 is MNHNY and CDR2 is SVGAGI (reference sequence). V lost 6 bases and J lost 5; bases outside the gene matches: 14. The CDR3 loop spans 16 amino acids. CDR3 sequence reads: CASSLRMAGDIDTQYF. The CDR3 coding sequence is TGTGCCAGCAGCCTCCGGATGGCGGGAGACATAGATACGCAGTATTTT.

The chain joins TRBV7-9 to TRBJ2-1; 8 bases agree with TRBD2. Trimming at V came to 5 bases and at J to 5 bases, leaving 5 bases not matched to a gene. The CDR3 covers 14 residues. Germline V gene data show CDR1 as SEHNR and CDR2 as FQNEAQ (reference sequence). The CDR3 loop reads CASSRTSGNNEQFF. The CDR3 DNA is TGTGCCAGCAGCCGTACTAGCGGTAACAATGAGCAGTTCTTC.

V usage is TRBV5-1 and J usage is TRBJ1-1, with D possibly TRBD1 on 5 matching bases. Germline V gives CDR1 SGHRS, CDR2 YFSETQ. This CDR3 is 13 amino acids long. The V end was cut by 0 bases, the J end by 6 bases, with 9 bases between. The CDR3 coding sequence is TGCGCCAGCAGCTTGGTTGCAGGGTCTGAAGCTTTCTTT. The encoded protein is CASSLVAGSEAFF.

The V call is TRBV13, the J call TRBJ2-7; TRBD1 matches 8 bases. The germline CDR1 and CDR2 sequences are PRHDT and FYEKMQ (reference sequence). The ends lost 3 bases at V and 3 bases at J; junction bases unmatched: 7. This CDR3 region has 15 residues. CDR3 DNA sequence: TGTGCCAGCAGCTTCCTTCGACAGGGGAACTACGAGCAGTACTTC. Protein product: CASSFLRQGNYEQYF.

The rearrangement joins TRBV6-1 to TRBJ2-2, with 7 bases that match TRBD1. Germline assignment: CDR1 MNHNS and CDR2 SASEGT. Losses at the gene ends were 3 bases for V and 3 bases for J; bases not matched to a gene: 4. The CDR3 is 15 amino acids. The CDR3 here is CASSETGFYTGELFF. The CDR3 DNA is TGTGCCAGCAGTGAGACAGGGTTTTACACCGGGGAGCTGTTTTTT.

V and J are TRBV27 and TRBJ1-1, with D tentatively TRBD1 (6 bases). The CDR3 loop spans 14 amino acids. Trimming removed 6 bases from V and 1 base from J, with 12 bases in between. Germline V lookup: CDR1 MNHEY, CDR2 SMNVEV (reference sequence). This CDR3 reads CASRWTTGNTEAFF. CDR3 coding DNA: TGTGCCAGCAGGTGGACGACAGGGAACACTGAAGCTTTCTTT.

V usage is TRBV7-2 and J usage is TRBJ2-7; TRBD2 agrees at 9 bases. This CDR3 has 16 residues. V shed 0 bases, J shed 2 bases, and the junction held 5 bases outside the gene matches. CDR1 and CDR2 from the germline V gene are SGHTA and FQGNSA. The CDR3 DNA reads TGTGCCAGCAGCTTAGCACCTAGCGGGGTTACCTACGAGCAGTACTTC. It yields the protein CASSLAPSGVTYEQYF.

The DNA of the CDR3 is TGTGCCACCAGTTTCGGCGGGAGGGACACCGGGGAGCTGTTTTTT. It specifies CATSFGGRDTGELFF. The rearrangement uses TRBV24-1 and TRBJ2-2; 9 bases are shared with TRBD2. The CDR3 is made up of 15 amino acids. V trimming: 6 bases; J trimming: 3 bases; junction bases outside the gene matches: 4. Germline V CDR1 and CDR2: KGHDR, SFDVKD.

The rearrangement uses TRBV28 and TRBJ2-6; 7 positions agree with TRBD1. The CDR3 runs to 13 residues. Germline-derived CDR1 and CDR2 are MDHEN and SYDVKM. V was pared by 7 bases and J by 9 bases, with 6 bases of the junction left unmatched. Here the CDR3 DNA reads TGTGCCAGCATGACAGGGTGGGGCAACGTCCTGACTTTC. Residues: CASMTGWGNVLTF.

The gene calls are TRBV5-4 and TRBJ2-7; D is perhaps TRBD2 (7 bases). V was shortened by 6 bases and J by 2 bases, with 24 bases between the two germline ends. The CDR3 runs to 17 residues. Germline CDR1 SGHNT, CDR2 YYREEE (reference sequence). The CDR3 sequence is CASTSGRRTGGPYEQYF. The CDR3, as DNA: TGTGCCAGCACCTCGGGAAGGCGGACCGGGGGGCCCTACGAGCAGTACTTC.

This sequence joins TRBV7-9 and TRBJ2-4; 8 bases line up with TRBD1. Germline-derived CDR1 and CDR2 are SEHNR and FQNEAQ (reference sequence). J gave up 6 bases and V 6 bases, and 10 bases lay outside the gene matches. The CDR3 loop spans 15 amino acids. For the CDR3, the DNA is TGTGCCAGCAGTTCTTCCACTGGACAGGGAAACATTCAGTACTTC. Protein sequence: CASSSSTGQGNIQYF.

The V call is TRBV6-5, the J call TRBJ1-6; D gene ambiguous. The V gene lost 7 bases and the J gene lost 8 bases, with 12 bases spanning the gap. This CDR3 is built from 13 residues. CDR1 is MNHEY, CDR2 SVGAGI, per germline. The CDR3 nucleotides read TGTGCCAGCAAAGCCTTGAGCGATTCACCCCTCCACTTT. Translating gives CASKALSDSPLHF.

This sequence joins TRBV20-1 and TRBJ1-4; D is uncertain. There are 11 residues in the CDR3. V dropped 5 bases and J dropped 7 bases, with 8 bases sitting between them. Germline CDR1 DFQATT, CDR2 SNEGSKA (reference sequence). CDR3 amino acids: CSASYLEKLFF. Written as DNA, the CDR3 is TGCAGTGCTTCTTATCTTGAAAAACTGTTTTTT.